This passage covers 21 T cell receptor beta chains from one sample sequenced in a study of blood T cell repertoires in COVID-19. Libraries were prepared by immunoSEQ multiplex PCR; TCRdb keeps only in-frame clonotypes and omits some of them. The sample holds fewer than 150,000 clones, about four fifths seen once. Sequenced input: PBMCs or T cells enriched from blood (not recorded which). The receptor set was obtained from a man aged 25-45 years who had recovered from COVID-19.

This clone showed up just a few times. The chain links TRBV2 to TRBJ2-5; D unresolved. V shed 5 bases and J shed 5 bases, with 6 bases lying between them. The CDR3 is 11 residues long. Germline V lookup: CDR1 SNHLY, CDR2 FYNNEI. CDR3 sequence: CASSPSETQYF. The CDR3 DNA reads as TGTGCCAGCAGTCCTTCGGAGACCCAGTACTTC.

This clone has a handful of counts. The chain employs TRBV20-1 and TRBJ1-5; TRBD1 matches at 8 bases. There are 15 residues in the CDR3. In germline, CDR1 is DFQATT, CDR2 SNEGSKA (reference sequence). J was trimmed by 3 bases and V by 3 bases; bases with no gene match: 7. CDR3 in amino acids: CSASPWTGNNQPQHF. In DNA, the CDR3 is TGCAGTGCTAGTCCTTGGACAGGGAACAATCAGCCCCAGCATTTT.

This clone was recorded a few times. This rearrangement joins TRBV11-2 to TRBJ2-7, with TRBD2 matching 9 bases. This CDR3 is built from 14 residues. V trimming: 5 bases; J trimming: 3 bases; junction bases outside the gene matches: 5. Germline-derived CDR1 and CDR2 are SGHAT and FQNNGV. The CDR3 DNA follows: TGTGCCAGCAGCCCGGCTAGCGGGAACTACGAGCAGTACTTC. This translates into CASSPASGNYEQYF.

This clone has a single count. This chain connects TRBV3-1 (or the pseudogene TRBV3-2) to TRBJ2-5, with D tentatively TRBD2 (5 bases). From germline, CDR1 is LGHDT and CDR2 YNNKEL (reference sequence). The CDR3 length is 14 residues. The ends were cut back, 4 bases at V and 5 bases at J, with 14 bases in the middle. In DNA, the CDR3 is TGTGCCAGCAGCCTCAAGGGAGATACCGAGACCCAGTACTTC. It is translated as CASSLKGDTETQYF.

The chain is built from TRBV27 and TRBJ2-2; D might be TRBD2 (6 bases). V was cut by 6 bases and J by 4 bases, with 12 bases left in between. The V gene's germline CDR1 is MNHEY and CDR2 SMNVEV (reference sequence). The CDR3 covers 14 residues. CDR3 sequence (DNA): TGTGCCAGCAGACTGGGACTCTTCACCGGGGAGCTGTTTTTT. It is translated as CASRLGLFTGELFF.

About this clone itself: Since a much larger clone is just one base distant, this may be a read error. The V gene is TRBV27, the J gene TRBJ2-2; D is unclear. The CDR3 is 14 amino acids. From germline, CDR1 is MNHEY and CDR2 SMNVEV (reference sequence). Deletions cut 7 bases from V and 1 base from J, with 10 bases between. This chain's CDR3 is CASNLQRNTGELFF. CDR3 sequence (DNA): TGTGCCAGCAATTTGCAGCGGAACACCGGGGAGCTGTTTTTT.

The chain recombines TRBV19 with TRBJ2-7, with a tentative D call TRBD1 (5 bases). CDR3 length: 17 amino acids. Trimming stripped 3 bases from V and 2 bases from J, with 20 bases between. Germline V CDR1 and CDR2: LNHDA, SQIVND (reference sequence). CDR3 bases: TGTGCCAGTAGTATGGGCACCCCTTCACAGGTTGCCTACGAGCAGTACTTC. Protein sequence: CASSMGTPSQVAYEQYF.

This chain links TRBV6-2 or TRBV6-3 with TRBJ1-5, with 9 bases fitting TRBD1. The germline gives CDR1 MNHEY, CDR2 SVGEGT. V shed 6 bases, J shed 5 bases, and the junction held 8 bases outside the gene matches. The CDR3 extends over 15 amino acids. In DNA, the CDR3 is TGTGCCAGCAGGCCTACAGGGGGCGCTTATCAGCCCCAGCATTTT. Translating gives CASRPTGGAYQPQHF.

The V and J genes are TRBV7-9 and TRBJ2-7; D gene ambiguous. The CDR3 contains 15 residues. The ends were cut back, 5 bases at V and 2 bases at J, with 16 bases in the middle. The germline V gene has CDR1 SEHNR and CDR2 FQNEAQ (reference sequence). The DNA of the CDR3 is TGTGCCAGCAGCCCCACACAGAGTTTGGCCTACGAGCAGTACTTC. This encodes CASSPTQSLAYEQYF.

This rearrangement joins TRBV30 to TRBJ1-1; tentative D call: TRBD1 (5 bases). The V and J ends lost 1 base and 1 base respectively, with 16 bases between them. CDR1 is GTSNPN and CDR2 is SVGIG in the germline V gene (reference sequence). The CDR3 length is 16 residues. As DNA, the CDR3 is TGTGCCTGGAGTGCACAACACGCCGGACAGAACACTGAAGCTTTCTTT. It translates to CAWSAQHAGQNTEAFF. Full variable domain (outside the CDR3, taken from reference TRBV30 and TRBJ1-1): SQTIHQWPATLVQPVGSPLSLECTVEGTSNPNLYWYRQAAGRGLQLLFYSVGIGQISSEVPQNLSASRPQDRQFILSSKKLLLSDSGFYLCAWSAQHAGQNTEAFFGQGTRLTVV.

The rearrangement uses TRBV2 and TRBJ1-5; 7 nucleotides align to TRBD1. V was clipped by 3 bases and J by 6 bases; unmatched bases: 8. This CDR3 is 15 amino acids long. CDR1 and CDR2 from the germline V gene are SNHLY and FYNNEI. This CDR3 reads CASSDSDRAGQPQHF. DNA for the CDR3: TGTGCCAGCAGTGATTCAGACAGGGCCGGTCAGCCCCAGCATTTT.

V usage is TRBV20-1 and J usage is TRBJ2-1; D unclear. This CDR3 comprises 15 residues. Germline-derived CDR1 and CDR2 are DFQATT and SNEGSKA (reference sequence). V was pared by 3 bases and J by 0 bases, with 12 bases between. The CDR3 is CSASPMVSSYNEQFF. CDR3 nucleotide sequence: TGCAGTGCTAGTCCTATGGTTAGCTCCTACAATGAGCAGTTCTTC.

This clone was seen only a few times. The chain joins TRBV3-1 (or the pseudogene TRBV3-2) to TRBJ2-2; the match to TRBD2 covers 16 bases. This CDR3 is built from 18 residues. The V and J ends lost 4 bases and 5 bases, in that order; junction bases with no gene match: 7. In germline, CDR1 is LGHDT, CDR2 YNNKEL (reference sequence). The CDR3 region is CASSPGTSGRAGTGELFF. In DNA, the CDR3 is TGTGCCAGCAGCCCCGGGACTAGCGGGAGGGCGGGGACCGGGGAGCTGTTTTTT.

The chain carries TRBV19 and TRBJ2-6, with a possible D match to TRBD1 (6 bases). The germline V and J ends were trimmed by 0 bases and 3 bases, with 12 bases remaining between them. This CDR3 region has 17 residues. The V gene's germline CDR1 is LNHDA and CDR2 SQIVND (reference sequence). CDR3 in amino acids: CASSIDSTGYGANVLTF. The CDR3 nucleotides are TGTGCCAGTAGTATAGATAGTACAGGGTATGGGGCCAACGTCCTGACTTTC.

The count of this clone is one. V and J are TRBV5-1 and TRBJ2-7; 8 bases line up with TRBD1. Looked up from germline, CDR1 is SGHRS and CDR2 is YFSETQ. After removal of 4 bases from V and 7 bases from J, the junction contained 10 bases not matched to a gene. The CDR3 is 14 amino acids. The CDR3 DNA is TGCGCCAGCAGCGCTGGACAGGGCTTCGGGGAGCAGTACGTC. It encodes CASSAGQGFGEQYV.

As DNA, the CDR3 is TGTGCCAGCAGCTTAGCCGGACAGGGGCCTAATGGCTACACCTTC. Translation: CASSLAGQGPNGYTF. The J gene is TRBJ1-2, the V gene TRBV7-8, with TRBD1 matching 9 bases. The V and J ends lost 0 bases and 6 bases, in that order; junction bases with no gene match: 5. Per germline, CDR1 SGHVS and CDR2 FQNEAQ. The CDR3 spans 15 residues.

J is TRBJ2-3 and V is TRBV9, with a possible D match to TRBD2 (6 bases). Germline V gene data show CDR1 as SGDLS and CDR2 as YYNGEE. Trimming removed 3 bases from V and 0 bases from J, with 11 bases in between. CDR3 size: 15 residues. In nucleotides, the CDR3 is TGTGCCAGCAGCGCTGGGGGGACTAGCACAGATACGCAGTATTTT. Translation: CASSAGGTSTDTQYF.

This chain uses TRBV7-8 with TRBJ1-1; maybe TRBD1 (6 bases). Per the germline V gene, CDR1 is SGHVS and CDR2 is FQNEAQ. The CDR3 consists of 13 residues. The germline V and J ends were trimmed by 1 base and 5 bases, with 8 bases remaining between them. CDR3 amino acids: CASSLGQGTEAFF. The CDR3 DNA reads TGTGCCAGCAGCTTAGGGCAGGGGACTGAAGCTTTCTTT.

The chain carries TRBV15 and TRBJ1-4, with TRBD1 matching 7 bases. The V gene end was trimmed by 1 base and the J gene end by 10 bases; junction bases not matched to a gene: 6. Germline values: CDR1 LNHNV, CDR2 YYDKDF (reference sequence). The CDR3 spans 14 residues. This chain's CDR3 is CATSRGGDSGKLFF. The DNA of the CDR3 is TGTGCCACCAGCAGAGGCGGGGACAGTGGAAAACTGTTTTTT.

The gene calls are TRBV7-9 and TRBJ1-2; TRBD1 matches at 9 bases. V was clipped by 1 base and J by 0 bases; unmatched bases: 3. The germline gives CDR1 SEHNR, CDR2 FQNEAQ (reference sequence). The length of the CDR3 is 16 residues. The CDR3 loop is CASSLGGQGSNYGYTF. In DNA, the CDR3 is TGTGCCAGCAGCTTAGGCGGACAGGGGTCTAACTATGGCTACACCTTC.

The chain employs TRBV2 and TRBJ2-1; TRBD2 agrees at 13 bases. J was trimmed by 7 bases and V by 6 bases; bases with no gene match: 6. Looked up from germline, CDR1 is SNHLY and CDR2 is FYNNEI. CDR3 length equals 15 residues. CDR3 coding DNA: TGTGCCAGCAGCTTAGGACTAGCGGGAGTTAATGAGCAGTTCTTC. Encoded protein: CASSLGLAGVNEQFF.